A single sample is the source of the 29 T cell receptor beta chains below, sequenced in a study of cytomegalovirus exposure and HLA in healthy donors. 13 Jbeta primers and 60 Vbeta primers were used for the PCR. The repertoire was sequenced with immunoSEQ multiplex PCR; TCRdb's copy has only in-frame clones and lacks some. The sample has roughly 110,000 clones; 81% are singletons. Sequenced input: PBMCs. The receptors were sampled from a man younger than 45 in good health and CMV-seronegative.

CDR3 protein: CASSEIPGYSYEQYF. CDR3 DNA: TGTGCCAGCAGTGAAATACCAGGTTACTCCTACGAGCAGTACTTC. This sequence joins TRBV2 and TRBJ2-7, with D uncertain. Trimming stripped 2 bases from V and 0 bases from J, with 11 bases between. The CDR3 sequence is 15 residues long. The V gene's germline CDR1 is SNHLY and CDR2 FYNNEI.

The chain employs TRBV6-1 and TRBJ1-2; D unclear. CDR3 length: 14 residues. Trimming shortened V by 5 bases and J by 0 bases, and 10 bases separated the two germline ends. Germline loops: CDR1 MNHNS, CDR2 SASEGT. CDR3 in amino acids: CASSLQTTNYGYTF. In DNA form, the CDR3 reads TGTGCCAGCAGTCTACAGACAACTAACTATGGCTACACCTTC.

The genes are TRBV9 and TRBJ1-4; no clear D gene. The CDR3 has 14 residues. Germline V gives CDR1 SGDLS, CDR2 YYNGEE. Trimming cost V 5 bases and J 11 bases, with 19 bases left between them. DNA of the CDR3: TGTGCCAGCAGGTCATCGGGCCCGGGGAGGAAACTGTTTTTT. Amino acid sequence: CASRSSGPGRKLFF.

The V and J genes are TRBV25-1 and TRBJ2-2; D might be TRBD2 (6 bases). V shed 3 bases and J shed 1 base, with 6 bases lying between them. In germline, CDR1 is MGHDK, CDR2 SYGVNS. The CDR3 extends over 14 amino acids. In nucleotides, the CDR3 is TGTGCCAGCAGTGAGGGGGGGAACACCGGGGAGCTGTTTTTT. This codes for CASSEGGNTGELFF.

The chain has TRBV10-1 and TRBJ2-1; 7 bases map to TRBD2. Germline V gene sequence: CDR1 WNHNN, CDR2 SYGVQD (reference sequence). CDR3 size: 13 residues. J was trimmed by 10 bases and V by 2 bases; bases with no gene match: 5. The CDR3 is CASSEPDGREQFF. CDR3 bases: TGCGCCAGCAGTGAGCCGGACGGGAGGGAGCAGTTCTTC.

This clone was observed a few times. The chain carries TRBV6-1 and TRBJ2-7, with D maybe TRBD2 (6 bases). The germline gives CDR1 MNHNS, CDR2 SASEGT. Trimming pared 4 bases from V and 3 bases from J, leaving 10 bases between. The CDR3 contains 13 residues. The CDR3 spells CASSVTSDYEQYF. CDR3 sequence (DNA): TGTGCCAGCAGTGTGACTAGTGACTACGAGCAGTACTTC.

DNA of the CDR3: TGTGCCAGCAGCGTGGGGGGAAACACAGATACGCAGTATTTT. Amino acid sequence: CASSVGGNTDTQYF. The chain links TRBV9 to TRBJ2-3; possible D gene TRBD2, 6 bases. V was pared by 2 bases and J by 2 bases, with 9 bases between. Germline CDR1 is SGDLS and CDR2 is YYNGEE. This CDR3 is 14 amino acids long.

This clone was counted only a few times. Distinct nucleotide sequences in the sample also encode this CDR3. The chain uses TRBV4-1 and TRBJ1-1, with D possibly TRBD1 on 6 matching bases. CDR3 size: 11 residues. The germline V and J ends were trimmed by 5 bases and 5 bases, with 6 bases remaining between them. Germline CDR1 and CDR2: MGHRA and YSYEKL. The CDR3 loop reads CASSRGTEAFF. In DNA, the CDR3 is TGCGCCAGCAGCAGGGGGACTGAAGCTTTCTTT.

The chain uses TRBV2 and TRBJ1-2, with D perhaps TRBD1 (6 bases). This CDR3 contains 12 residues. Germline V gives CDR1 SNHLY, CDR2 FYNNEI. V was clipped by 6 bases and J by 7 bases, with 12 bases between them. CDR3 nucleotide sequence: TGTGCCAGCAGGGAACAGGGCCTTGGCTACACCTTC. Amino acid sequence: CASREQGLGYTF.

The chain is built from TRBV18 and TRBJ1-5, with D hard to call. Germline loops: CDR1 KGHSH, CDR2 LQKENI. CDR3 length equals 13 residues. V was shortened by 4 bases and J by 7 bases, with 11 bases between the two germline ends. This CDR3 reads CASSLGHGQPQHF. The DNA of the CDR3 is TGTGCCAGCTCACTAGGTCACGGGCAGCCCCAGCATTTT.

The table lists this clone with a count of one. CDR3 sequence reads: CASSQDHDISGGYEQYF. DNA of the CDR3: TGTGCCAGCAGCCAAGATCATGACATTAGCGGGGGCTACGAGCAGTACTTC. The genes are TRBV4-2 and TRBJ2-7, with 9 positions matching TRBD2. The CDR3 has 17 residues. V was clipped by 0 bases and J by 3 bases; unmatched bases: 9. CDR1 is LGHNA and CDR2 is YNFKEQ in the germline V gene.

The rearrangement uses TRBV6-4 and TRBJ2-7, with 9 positions matching TRBD1. Germline V gene sequence: CDR1 MRHNA, CDR2 SNTAGT. This CDR3 spans 14 amino acids. Trimming at V came to 4 bases and at J to 5 bases, leaving 6 bases not matched to a gene. DNA of the CDR3: TGTGCCAGCAGTGCCACAGGGGGCGGCGACGAGCAGTACTTC. Translated, it gives CASSATGGGDEQYF.

This chain joins TRBV7-9 and TRBJ1-4; 9 nucleotides agree with TRBD1. Germline V gives CDR1 SEHNR, CDR2 FQNEAQ (reference sequence). CDR3 length equals 17 residues. The V segment lost 2 bases and the J segment 4 bases; nucleotides outside the gene matches: 8. CDR3: CASSLSQGAALNEKLFF. CDR3 nucleotide sequence: TGTGCCAGCAGCTTATCACAGGGGGCGGCACTTAATGAAAAACTGTTTTTT.

This clone was picked up a small number of times. This sequence joins TRBV7-8 and TRBJ1-4, with D perhaps TRBD1 (6 bases). The V and J ends lost 5 bases and 4 bases respectively, with 14 bases between them. The CDR3 length is 15 residues. Germline V CDR1 and CDR2: SGHVS, FQNEAQ. The CDR3 DNA reads TGTGCCAGCAGCCCGACGACAGGACATAATGAAAAACTGTTTTTT. Residues: CASSPTTGHNEKLFF.

V is TRBV19 and J is TRBJ1-2, with a weak D call TRBD1 (6 bases). V was cut by 5 bases and J by 5 bases, with 9 bases left in between. The CDR3 length is 12 residues. From germline, CDR1 is LNHDA and CDR2 SQIVND (reference sequence). CDR3 region: CASSPRGYGYTF. The CDR3 bases are TGTGCCAGTAGTCCCAGGGGTTATGGCTACACCTTC.

The chain couples TRBV6-1 to TRBJ2-5, with 8 nucleotides matching TRBD1. The CDR3 runs 13 residues. V lost 7 bases and J lost 5; bases outside the gene matches: 6. The germline V gene has CDR1 MNHNS and CDR2 SASEGT. For the CDR3, the DNA is TGTGCCAGCACCCTGACAGGGGCTGAGACCCAGTACTTC. Translation: CASTLTGAETQYF.

J is TRBJ2-3 and V is TRBV30, with 9 bases matching TRBD2. The CDR3 contains 16 residues. Germline V lookup: CDR1 GTSNPN, CDR2 SVGIG (reference sequence). Trimming removed 4 bases from V and 4 bases from J; junction bases left unmatched: 12. CDR3 amino acids: CAWKPRGSGRPDTQYF. The CDR3 coding sequence is TGTGCCTGGAAGCCTCGAGGTAGCGGGAGACCAGATACGCAGTATTTT.

The V and J genes are TRBV25-1 and TRBJ2-5, with D possibly being TRBD2 (7 bases). The germline V and J ends were trimmed by 0 bases and 5 bases, with 10 bases remaining between them. The CDR3 has 14 residues. From germline, CDR1 is MGHDK and CDR2 SYGVNS. The CDR3 protein is CASSEYGGRETQYF. CDR3 nucleotides: TGTGCCAGCAGTGAATACGGGGGGCGGGAGACCCAGTACTTC.

The chain carries TRBV1 and TRBJ1-4. TRBV1 is given as a pseudogene. This CDR3 is 16 amino acids long. CDR3: CTSSHDPSGGNEKLFF. The DNA of the CDR3 is TGCACCAGCAGCCATGACCCGTCGGGGGGAAATGAAAAACTGTTTTTT.

V usage is TRBV5-1 and J usage is TRBJ2-3, with TRBD1 as a possible D gene (5 bases). Deletions cut 3 bases from V and 0 bases from J, with 11 bases between. The germline CDR1 and CDR2 sequences are SGHRS and YFSETQ. The CDR3 is 15 residues long. The chain's CDR3 is CASSSSTASTDTQYF. The CDR3 DNA sequence: TGCGCCAGCAGCTCCTCGACAGCCAGCACAGATACGCAGTATTTT.

This clone was counted once. This chain uses TRBV9 with TRBJ2-1, with D possibly TRBD2 on 6 matching bases. Germline lookup yields CDR1 SGDLS and CDR2 YYNGEE. V dropped 4 bases and J dropped 4 bases, with 9 bases sitting between them. The CDR3 length is 13 residues. The CDR3, as DNA: TGTGCCAGCAGCCTCAGCGGGTACAATGAGCAGTTCTTC. Translation gives CASSLSGYNEQFF.

This chain uses TRBV28 with TRBJ1-6; 10 nucleotides match TRBD1. This CDR3 comprises 15 residues. J gave up 13 bases and V 5 bases, and 11 bases lay outside the gene matches. CDR1 and CDR2 from the germline V gene are MDHEN and SYDVKM. The CDR3 DNA reads TGTGCCAGCAGTCAAGACCCGGGACAGGGGCAGCCCCTCCACTTT. This encodes CASSQDPGQGQPLHF.

V is TRBV7-4 and J is TRBJ2-7; 7 bases fit TRBD1. Germline V CDR1 and CDR2: SGHVT, SQSDAQ. The length of the CDR3 is 15 residues. Losses at the gene ends were 0 bases for V and 5 bases for J; bases not matched to a gene: 7. In DNA form, the CDR3 reads TGTGCCAGCAGCTTAGCGGACAGGTTGACACACGAGCAGTACTTC. Protein product: CASSLADRLTHEQYF.

This clone was detected a few times. Written as DNA, the CDR3 is TGTGCCAGCAGCTTGGGATTTCTAGCGGGCTTCCAAGAGACCCAGTACTTC. Encoded protein: CASSLGFLAGFQETQYF. The gene calls are TRBV5-6 and TRBJ2-5; TRBD2 matches at 8 bases. Germline trimming cut 0 bases from V and 1 base from J; bases unmatched to any gene: 8. The CDR3 loop spans 17 amino acids. CDR1 and CDR2 (germline): SGHDT, YYEEEE. Full variable domain (missing parts from reference TRBV5-6 and TRBJ2-5): DAGVTQSPTHLIKTRGQQVTLRCSPKSGHDTVSWYQQALGQGPQFIFQYYEEEERQRGNFPDRFSGHQFPNYSSELNVNALLLGDSALYLCASSLGFLAGFQETQYFGPGTRLLVL.

The J gene is TRBJ2-7, the V gene TRBV9; D ambiguous. The germline CDR1 and CDR2 sequences are SGDLS and YYNGEE. V gave up 0 bases and J gave up 1 base, with 5 bases separating them. The CDR3 is made up of 13 amino acids. The CDR3 DNA reads as TGTGCCAGCAGCGTAGCCTCTTCCTACGAGCAGTACTTC. This sequence encodes CASSVASSYEQYF.

CDR3 DNA: TGCGCCAGCAGTGAGTCCGTGACGGGAGGAAAGACCCAGTACTTC. It yields the protein CASSESVTGGKTQYF. This chain joins TRBV10-2 and TRBJ2-5, with 7 bases identical to TRBD2. The CDR3 extends over 15 amino acids. V dropped 0 bases and J dropped 6; count of bases not matched to a gene: 7. Germline CDR1 reads WSHSY; CDR2 reads SAAADI.

The chain recombines TRBV6-1 with TRBJ2-2, with D maybe TRBD2 (5 bases). The germline V gene encodes CDR1 MNHNS and CDR2 SASEGT. The germline V and J ends were trimmed by 7 bases and 1 base, with 13 bases remaining between them. There are 15 residues in the CDR3. CDR3 sequence: CASIGRVENTGELFF. The CDR3, as DNA: TGTGCCAGCATAGGGCGGGTGGAGAACACCGGGGAGCTGTTTTTT.

The chain joins TRBV30 to TRBJ2-4, with 9 bases that match TRBD1. V lost 0 bases to trimming and J lost 2 bases; unmatched junction nucleotides: 5. The CDR3 loop spans 16 amino acids. From germline, CDR1 is GTSNPN and CDR2 SVGIG (reference sequence). As DNA, the CDR3 is TGTGCCTGGAGTGTGGGGGGACAGGGTTCCAAAAACATTCAGTACTTC. Amino acids: CAWSVGGQGSKNIQYF.

The J gene is TRBJ1-5, the V gene TRBV4-1; D is unclear. This CDR3 contains 14 residues. V shed 1 base and J shed 1 base, with 5 bases lying between them. CDR1 MGHRA and CDR2 YSYEKL come from the germline V gene. The CDR3 DNA reads as TGCGCCAGCAGCCAAGGCGGAAGCAATCAGCCCCAGCATTTT. Protein product: CASSQGGSNQPQHF.